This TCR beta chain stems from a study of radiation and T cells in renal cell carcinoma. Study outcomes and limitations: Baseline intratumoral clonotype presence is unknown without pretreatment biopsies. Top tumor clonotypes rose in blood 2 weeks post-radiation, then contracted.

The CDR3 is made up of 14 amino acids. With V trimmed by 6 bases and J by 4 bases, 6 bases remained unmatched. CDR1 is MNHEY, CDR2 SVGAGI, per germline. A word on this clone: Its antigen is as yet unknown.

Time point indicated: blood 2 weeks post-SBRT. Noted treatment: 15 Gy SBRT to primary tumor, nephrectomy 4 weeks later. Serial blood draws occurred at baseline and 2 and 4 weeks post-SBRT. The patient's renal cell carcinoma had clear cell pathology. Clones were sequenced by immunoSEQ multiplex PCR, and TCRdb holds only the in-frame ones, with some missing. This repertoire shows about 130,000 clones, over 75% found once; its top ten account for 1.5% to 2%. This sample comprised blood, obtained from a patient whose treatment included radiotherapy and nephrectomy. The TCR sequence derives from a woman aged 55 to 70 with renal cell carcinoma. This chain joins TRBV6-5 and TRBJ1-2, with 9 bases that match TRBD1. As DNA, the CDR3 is TGTGCCAGCAGCCGGGGGACAGGGCCCTATGGCTACACCTTC. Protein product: CASSRGTGPYGYTF.